This record concerns one TCR beta chain sequence. Antigen: not known. These data originate in a study of memory CD4+ T cells and cytomegalovirus serostatus. Findings and caveats of the study: CD4+ memory repertoires contained about two fifths of the roughly 150 reported CMV TCRbeta sequences. CMV serostatus prediction reached median AUC approximately 0.95, or 0.91 with US-trained model.

The sort gate was single viable CD3+CD4+CD8-CD45RO+ cells for memory CD4+ T cells. Positive selection with CD4 microbeads enriched total CD4+ T cells. V lost 5 bases and J lost 4, with 20 bases in between. This CDR3 is 17 amino acids long. Germline V gene lookup returns CDR1 LNHDA and CDR2 SQIVND (reference sequence). The repertoire was sequenced with immunoSEQ multiplex PCR; TCRdb's copy has only in-frame clones and lacks some. Of 60,000 to 70,000 clones in the sample, 60% to 85% were seen once. V is TRBV19 and J is TRBJ2-2; D possibly corresponds to TRBD1 (5 bases). The sequenced sample was memory CD4+ T cells from blood. The origin of this receptor is an adult in good health and CMV-seropositive. CDR3 sequence reads: CASSPLMGRVGTGELFF. The CDR3 nucleotides read TGTGCCAGTAGTCCCCTAATGGGCAGGGTGGGCACCGGGGAGCTGTTTTTT.